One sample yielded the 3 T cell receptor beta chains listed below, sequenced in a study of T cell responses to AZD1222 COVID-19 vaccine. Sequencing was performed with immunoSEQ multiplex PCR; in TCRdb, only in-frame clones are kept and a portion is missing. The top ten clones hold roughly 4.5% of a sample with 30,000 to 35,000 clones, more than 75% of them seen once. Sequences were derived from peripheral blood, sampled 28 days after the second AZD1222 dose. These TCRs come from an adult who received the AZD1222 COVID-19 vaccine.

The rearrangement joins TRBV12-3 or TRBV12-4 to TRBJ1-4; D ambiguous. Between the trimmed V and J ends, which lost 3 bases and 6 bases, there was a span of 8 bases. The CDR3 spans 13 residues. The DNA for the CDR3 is TGTGCCAGCAGTTTGGGATCTGATGAAAAACTGTTTTTT. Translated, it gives CASSLGSDEKLFF.

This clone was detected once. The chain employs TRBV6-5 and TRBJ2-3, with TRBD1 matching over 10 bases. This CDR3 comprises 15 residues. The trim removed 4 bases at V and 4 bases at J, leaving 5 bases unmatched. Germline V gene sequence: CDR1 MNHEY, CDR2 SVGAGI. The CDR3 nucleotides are TGTGCCAGCAGTTTGAGGACAGGGGGGTCAGATACGCAGTATTTT. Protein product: CASSLRTGGSDTQYF.

The CDR3 reads CASSPSWSNEKLFF. Written as DNA, the CDR3 is TGTGCCAGCAGCCCCTCCTGGAGCAATGAAAAACTGTTTTTT. The V gene is TRBV3-1 (or the pseudogene TRBV3-2), the J gene TRBJ1-4; D is uncertain. Trimming cost V 4 bases and J 5 bases, with 11 bases left between them. The CDR3 has 14 amino acids. Germline V gene data show CDR1 as LGHDT and CDR2 as YNNKEL (reference sequence).